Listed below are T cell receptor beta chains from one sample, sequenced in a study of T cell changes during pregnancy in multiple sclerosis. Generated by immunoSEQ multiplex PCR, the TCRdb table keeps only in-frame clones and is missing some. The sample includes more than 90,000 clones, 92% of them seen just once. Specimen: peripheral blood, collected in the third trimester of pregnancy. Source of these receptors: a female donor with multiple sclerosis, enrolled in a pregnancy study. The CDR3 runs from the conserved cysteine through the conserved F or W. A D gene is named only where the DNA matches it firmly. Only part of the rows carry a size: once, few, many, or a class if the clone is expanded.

TGTGCCAGCAGTTTGGGGCGCGGGATTTCGGGGCACTCCTACGAGCAGTACTTC CASSLGRGISGHSYEQYF . TRBJ2-7 TRBV27 few
TGCGCCAGCAGCCCATTGGGGAGGGTTAACTATGGCTACACCTTC CASSPLGRVNYGYTF . TRBJ1-2 TRBV4-1 .
TGTGCCAGCAGTTACTCGAACAGCCGAGAGACCCAGTACTTC CASSYSNSRETQYF . TRBJ2-5 TRBV6-5 .
TGCGCCAGCAGCTCCCCAGGGCAGCCAGAGACCCAGTACTTC CASSSPGQPETQYF . TRBJ2-5 TRBV5-1 once
TGTGCCAGCAGCGCGATCTTAGACAATACGCAGTATTTT CASSAILDNTQYF . TRBJ2-3 TRBV9 .
TGTGCCAGCAGTTTGAGGGAGAGGCCCTACAATGAGCAGTTCTTC CASSLRERPYNEQFF . TRBJ2-1 TRBV27 .
TGTGCCAGCAGAAATTCACAGGGGAACACTGAAGCTTTCTTT CASRNSQGNTEAFF . TRBJ1-1 TRBV27 .
TGTGCCAGCAGTCCCGGGAGTATCTACAATGAGCAGTTCTTC CASSPGSIYNEQFF . TRBJ2-1 TRBV28 .
TGCAGCGTTGCTCTGGGACAGGGGTACGAGCAGTACTTC CSVALGQGYEQYF TRBD1 TRBJ2-7 TRBV29-1 .
TGTGCCAGTAGTGAGACCCCAGGGGGCACTGAAGCTTTCTTT CASSETPGGTEAFF TRBD1 TRBJ1-1 TRBV19 few
TGTGCCAGCATAAACACTAACTATGGCTACACCTTC CASINTNYGYTF . TRBJ1-2 TRBV2 .
TGTGCCAGCGTTCGGTCCATGAACACTGAAGCTTTCTTT CASVRSMNTEAFF . TRBJ1-1 TRBV6-6 .